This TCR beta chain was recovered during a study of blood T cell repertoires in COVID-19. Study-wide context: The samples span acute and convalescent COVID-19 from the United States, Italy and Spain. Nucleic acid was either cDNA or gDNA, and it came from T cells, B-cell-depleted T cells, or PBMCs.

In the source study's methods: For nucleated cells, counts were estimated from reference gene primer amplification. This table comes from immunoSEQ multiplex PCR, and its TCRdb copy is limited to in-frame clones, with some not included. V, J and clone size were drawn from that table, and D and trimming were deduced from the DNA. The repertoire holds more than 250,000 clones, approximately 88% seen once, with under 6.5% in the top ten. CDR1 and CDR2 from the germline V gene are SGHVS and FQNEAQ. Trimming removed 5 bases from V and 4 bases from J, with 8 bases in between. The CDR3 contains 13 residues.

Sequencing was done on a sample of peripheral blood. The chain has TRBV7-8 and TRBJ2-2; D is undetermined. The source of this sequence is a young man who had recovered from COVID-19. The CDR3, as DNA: TGTGCCAGCAGCCCACTCCCCACCGGGGAGCTGTTTTTT. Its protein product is CASSPLPTGELFF.